The rows below give T cell receptor beta chains drawn from one sample of a study of T cell repertoires in cytomegalovirus infection. Their recognized antigens are unknown. TCRdb re-called the reads through MiXCR, storing one row per CDR3 protein. The sample lists approximately 730,000 distinct CDR3 sequences, around 35% occurring once. Sequenced material: cultured PBMCs, taken from culture after CMV antigen stimulation. These TCRs come from a human donor in good health (CMV status not recorded). Some clones in this sample may be carry-over from other donors' samples. The CDR3 runs from the conserved cysteine through the conserved F or W. D genes are given only for firm matches. Expanded clones get a size class; other rows say once, few or many, or leave the size out.

TRBJ1-6 | TRBV7-4 | NA | NA | CASSFLGSSYNSPLHF | TGTGCCAGCAGCTTTCTAGGGAGCTCCTATAATTCACCCCTCCACTTT
TRBJ1-1 | TRBV29-1 | NA | few | CSVAMGEDTEAFF | TGCAGCGTTGCTATGGGTGAGGACACTGAAGCTTTCTTT
TRBJ1-1 | TRBV7-2 | NA | few | CASTRTDMNTEAFF | TGTGCCAGCACAAGGACAGACATGAACACTGAAGCTTTCTTT
TRBJ2-7 | TRBV20-1 | NA | NA | CSARWRPFEQYF | TGCAGTGCTAGATGGAGACCCTTCGAGCAGTACTTC
TRBJ2-7 | TRBV2 | NA | few | CASSELGTETYEQYF | TGTGCCAGCAGTGAATTGGGGACGGAGACCTACGAGCAGTACTTC
TRBJ1-2 | TRBV6-5 | TRBD1 | NA | CASSYGAGGRVNYGYTF | TGTGCCAGCAGTTACGGGGCAGGGGGCCGAGTTAACTATGGCTACACCTTC
TRBJ2-5 | TRBV9 | NA | few | CASSVRDQETQYF | TGTGCCAGCAGCGTACGAGACCAAGAGACCCAGTACTTC
TRBJ1-2 | TRBV3-1 | NA | NA | CASSQVGAGDGYTF | TGTGCCAGCAGCCAAGTTGGAGCGGGGGACGGCTACACCTTC
TRBJ1-1 | TRBV11-2 | NA | NA | CASSFTPTDTEAFF | TGTGCCAGCAGCTTCACCCCTACGGACACTGAAGCTTTCTTT
TRBJ1-5 | TRBV2 | NA | NA | CASSAAAGGSQPQHF | TGTGCCAGCAGTGCCGCCGCCGGGGGCAGTCAGCCCCAGCATTTT
TRBJ1-4 | TRBV7-2 | NA | many | CASSLTRTGSGEKLFF | TGTGCCAGCAGCTTAACCCGAACAGGGTCGGGTGAAAAACTGTTTTTT
TRBJ1-1 | TRBV12-3/TRBV12-4 | NA | NA | CASSLGGIGVRF | TGTGCCAGCAGTTTAGGGGGAATTGGGGTTCGTTTC
TRBJ2-5 | TRBV4-2 | NA | few | CASSQSSVGTQYF | TGTGCCAGCAGCCAGTCGAGTGTAGGGACCCAGTACTTC
TRBJ1-6 | TRBV7-2 | NA | many | CASSLALGTPRNSPLHF | TGTGCCAGCAGCTTAGCGCTCGGGACCCCAAGGAATTCACCCCTCCACTTT
TRBJ2-7 | TRBV7-4 | NA | NA | CAWSQGSSYEQYF | TGTGCCTGGTCCCAGGGTAGCTCCTACGAGCAGTACTTC
TRBJ2-1 | TRBV7-2 | NA | NA | CASSLVSSAYNEQFF | TGTGCCAGCAGCTTAGTTTCAAGCGCCTACAATGAGCAGTTCTTC
TRBJ1-1 | TRBV7-2 | NA | many | CASSLALGGWGTEAFF | TGTGCCAGCAGCTTAGCGTTGGGGGGCTGGGGGACTGAAGCTTTCTTT
TRBJ2-3 | TRBV5-4 | NA | NA | CASSLEISATDTQYF | TGTGCCAGCAGCTTGGAGATTAGCGCCACAGATACGCAGTATTTT
TRBJ1-1 | TRBV7-2 | NA | many | CASSFTGSTEAFF | TGTGCCAGCAGCTTTACAGGGAGCACTGAAGCTTTCTTT
TRBJ2-2 | TRBV19 | NA | NA | CASGAPAFGYTGELFF | TGTGCCAGTGGGGCCCCAGCGTTTGGGTACACCGGGGAGCTGTTTTTT
TRBJ2-5 | TRBV7-6 | TRBD2 | few | CASSLPRPSGEGKTQYF | TGTGCCAGCAGCTTGCCCCGTCCTAGCGGGGAGGGTAAAACCCAGTACTTC
TRBJ2-1 | TRBV20-1 | TRBD2 | NA | CSAQRGLAESRQAYRRFF | TGCAGTGCTCAGAGGGGACTAGCGGAATCTCGCCAGGCTTACAGGCGGTTCTTC
TRBJ1-3 | TRBV6-1 | TRBD1 | NA | CASSNLLQGMGTIYF | TGTGCCAGCAGTAACCTTCTACAGGGGATGGGAACCATATATTTT
TRBJ2-5 | TRBV6-1 | NA | NA | CAIIARTRGKETQYF | TGTGCCATCATTGCGCGGACCCGGGGTAAAGAGACCCAGTACTTC
TRBJ2-3 | TRBV7-9 | NA | few | CASSFVSGFTDTQYF | TGTGCCAGCAGCTTCGTGTCGGGATTCACAGATACGCAGTATTTT
TRBJ2-1 | TRBV7-9 | TRBD2 | few | CASQRLAGSYNEQFF | TGTGCCTCACAACGTCTAGCGGGGTCCTACAATGAGCAGTTCTTC
TRBJ1-6 | TRBV7-6 | NA | once | CATRTGISPLHF | TGTGCCACCCGTACAGGGATTTCACCCCTCCACTTT
TRBJ2-1 | TRBV7-2 | NA | many | CASTPGSGGYNEQFF | TGTGCCAGCACCCCCGGATCAGGGGGGTACAATGAGCAGTTCTTC
TRBJ1-1 | TRBV6-5 | NA | NA | CASMGRYGTSEAFF | TGTGCCAGCATGGGGAGGTACGGGACATCTGAAGCTTTCTTT
TRBJ2-5 | TRBV7-2 | NA | NA | CASSAVIRETQYF | TGTGCCAGCAGCGCAGTGATCAGGGAGACCCAGTACTTC
TRBJ1-2 | TRBV19 | NA | few | CASSIMESRLNYGYTF | TGTGCCAGTAGTATAATGGAAAGCCGCCTTAACTATGGCTACACCTTC
TRBJ2-3 | TRBV2 | TRBD2 | NA | CASSETLAGNTQYF | TGTGCCAGCAGTGAAACGCTAGCGGGGAATACGCAGTATTTT
TRBJ2-5 | TRBV7-2 | TRBD2 | NA | CASSLEGRVGYQETQYF | TGTGCCAGCAGCTTAGAAGGGAGGGTGGGGTACCAAGAGACCCAGTACTTC